This T cell receptor (beta chain) was retrieved from a study of blood T cell repertoires in COVID-19. Measured with immunoSEQ multiplex PCR; TCRdb has only the in-frame clones, and not every one. The sample lists some 170,000 clones, about 79% occurring once. This clone was observed a few times. Germline assignment: CDR1 MNHEY and CDR2 SMNVEV (reference sequence). The trim removed 4 bases at V and 3 bases at J, leaving 12 bases unmatched. The CDR3 spans 18 residues. The V and J genes are TRBV27 and TRBJ2-3; 11 bases agree with TRBD2. The material sequenced was peripheral blood. The sequence came from an older woman with acute or convalescent COVID-19. In DNA form, the CDR3 reads TGTGCCAGCAGTTCGCCGGGACTAGCGGTGGGGAGGACAGATACGCAGTATTTT. As protein: CASSSPGLAVGRTDTQYF.